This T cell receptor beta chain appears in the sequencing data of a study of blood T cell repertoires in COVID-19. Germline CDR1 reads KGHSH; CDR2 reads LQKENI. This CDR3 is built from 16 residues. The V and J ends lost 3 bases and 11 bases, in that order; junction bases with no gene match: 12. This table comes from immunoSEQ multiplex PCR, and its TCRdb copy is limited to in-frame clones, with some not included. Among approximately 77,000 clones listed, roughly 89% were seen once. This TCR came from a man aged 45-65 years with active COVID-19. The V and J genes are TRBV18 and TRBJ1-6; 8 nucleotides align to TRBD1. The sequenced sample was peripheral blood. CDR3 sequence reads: CASSPTPDRAAPPLHF. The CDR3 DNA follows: TGTGCCAGCTCACCCACCCCGGACAGGGCGGCTCCACCCCTCCACTTT.